Presented here are 6 T cell receptor beta chains from one specimen sequenced in a study of post-analysis software for immune sequencing data. Antigen specificity for these receptors is unknown. Study observations and caveats: When patients were compared with controls, about 5 TRBV segments were more frequent, TRBV5-6, TRBV5-1 and TRBV20-1 among them.

Incorporated into the TCR beta cDNA libraries were unique molecular identifiers, which served to reduce PCR and sequencing biases. A single record per CDR3 protein comes from TCRdb applying MiXCR to the PCR reads. The sample includes about 770,000 distinct CDR3 sequences, just over 45% of them seen just once. The sample was blood. These TCRs come from a girl aged 10 to 17 with multiple sclerosis.

The gene calls are TRBV3-1 and TRBJ1-5, with D unresolved. The CDR3 has 13 residues. V was trimmed by 0 bases and J by 6 bases, leaving 6 bases between them. CDR1 LGHDT and CDR2 YNNKEL come from the germline V gene (reference sequence). The CDR3 loop is CASSQDVFQPQHF. The CDR3 DNA reads TGTGCCAGCAGCCAAGATGTGTTTCAGCCCCAGCATTTT.

This clonotype was counted only a few times. The chain carries TRBV12-3 or TRBV12-4 and TRBJ2-7; TRBD1 matches at 8 bases. Unmatched junction bases numbered 2, after V lost 7 bases and J lost 3 bases. The CDR3 is 12 residues long. Written as DNA, the CDR3 is TGTGCCAGCACTACAGGGGGCTACGAGCAGTACTTC. The encoded protein is CASTTGGYEQYF.

This clonotype was counted only a few times. The rearrangement joins TRBV2 to TRBJ2-7; D not resolved. The CDR3 is 14 amino acids. CDR1 SNHLY and CDR2 FYNNEI come from the germline V gene. V was pared by 8 bases and J by 3 bases, with 17 bases between. The CDR3 region is CASLAKSYLYEQYF. The CDR3 nucleotides are TGTGCCAGCCTTGCGAAGAGCTACCTCTACGAGCAGTACTTC.

The chain employs TRBV4-3 and TRBJ2-1; 10 bases fit TRBD1. This CDR3 is built from 17 residues. V trimming: 2 bases; J trimming: 4 bases; junction bases outside the gene matches: 8. Germline V gene lookup returns CDR1 LGHNA and CDR2 YSLEER. CDR3 residues: CASSQNPGTGEYNEQFF. The CDR3 coding sequence is TGCGCCAGCAGCCAAAACCCGGGGACAGGGGAGTACAATGAGCAGTTCTTC.

This clonotype has just a few counts. The chain carries TRBV20-1 and TRBJ2-3; D is possibly TRBD1 or TRBD2 (5 bases each). V shed 3 bases and J shed 0 bases, with 10 bases lying between them. CDR1 is DFQATT, CDR2 SNEGSKA, per germline (reference sequence). This CDR3 has 14 amino acids. CDR3 amino acids: CSASGTASTDTQYF. For the CDR3, the DNA is TGCAGTGCTAGCGGGACGGCTAGCACAGATACGCAGTATTTT.

The CDR3 DNA sequence: TGCGCCAGCAGCTTGGCGGACAGGAGCTATGGCTACACCTTC. This gives the protein CASSLADRSYGYTF. V usage is TRBV5-1 and J usage is TRBJ1-2; 7 bases are shared with TRBD1. The trim removed 0 bases at V and 4 bases at J, leaving 3 bases unmatched. This CDR3 is 14 amino acids long. The V gene's germline CDR1 is SGHRS and CDR2 YFSETQ.